The source of this T cell receptor beta chain is a study of cytomegalovirus exposure and HLA in healthy donors. Germline values: CDR1 SGHRS, CDR2 YFSETQ. V was clipped by 3 bases and J by 2 bases, with 11 bases between them. The CDR3 has 14 residues. Researchers ran the PCR with 60 Vbeta and 13 Jbeta primers. Profiling relied on immunoSEQ multiplex PCR, and the TCRdb table lists in-frame clones only, not all of them. Recorded for this sample: around 130,000 clones. This receptor was identified in a woman aged 40 to 50 in good health and CMV-seronegative. Sequencing was carried out using PBMCs. The chain uses TRBV5-1 and TRBJ1-2, with D perhaps matching TRBD1 (5 bases). The CDR3: CASSSGGINYGYTF. The CDR3 DNA is TGCGCCAGCAGCTCGGGGGGTATAAACTATGGCTACACCTTC.